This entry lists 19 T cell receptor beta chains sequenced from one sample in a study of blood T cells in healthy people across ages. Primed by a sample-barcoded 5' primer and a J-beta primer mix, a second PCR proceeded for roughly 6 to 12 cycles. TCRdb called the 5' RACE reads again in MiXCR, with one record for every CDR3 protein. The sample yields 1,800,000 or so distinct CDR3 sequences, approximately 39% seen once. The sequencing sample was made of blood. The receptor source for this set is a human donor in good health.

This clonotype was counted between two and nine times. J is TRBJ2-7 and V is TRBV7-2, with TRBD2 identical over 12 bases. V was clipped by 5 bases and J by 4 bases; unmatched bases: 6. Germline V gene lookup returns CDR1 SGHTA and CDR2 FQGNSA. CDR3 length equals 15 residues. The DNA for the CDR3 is TGTGCCAGCAGCCGACGACTAGCGGGGGAGTACGAGCAGTACTTC. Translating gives CASSRRLAGEYEQYF.

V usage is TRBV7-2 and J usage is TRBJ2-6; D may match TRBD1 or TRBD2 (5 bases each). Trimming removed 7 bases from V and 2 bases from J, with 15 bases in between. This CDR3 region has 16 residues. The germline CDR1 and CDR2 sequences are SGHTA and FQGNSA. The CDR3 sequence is CASTLAGAAGANVLTF. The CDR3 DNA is TGTGCCAGCACCTTGGCCGGGGCCGCTGGGGCCAACGTCCTGACTTTC.

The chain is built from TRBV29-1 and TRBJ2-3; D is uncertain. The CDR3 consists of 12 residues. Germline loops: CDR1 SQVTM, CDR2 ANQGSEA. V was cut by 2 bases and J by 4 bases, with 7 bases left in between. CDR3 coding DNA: TGCAGCGTTGAATTCGGGCCAGATACGCAGTATTTT. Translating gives CSVEFGPDTQYF.

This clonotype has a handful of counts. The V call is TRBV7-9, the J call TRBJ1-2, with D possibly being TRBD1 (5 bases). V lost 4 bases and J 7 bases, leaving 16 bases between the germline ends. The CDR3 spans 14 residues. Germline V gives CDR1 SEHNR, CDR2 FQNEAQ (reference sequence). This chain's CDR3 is CASSSPAGTGGYTF. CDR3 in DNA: TGTGCCAGCAGCTCCCCCGCAGGGACCGGTGGCTACACCTTC.

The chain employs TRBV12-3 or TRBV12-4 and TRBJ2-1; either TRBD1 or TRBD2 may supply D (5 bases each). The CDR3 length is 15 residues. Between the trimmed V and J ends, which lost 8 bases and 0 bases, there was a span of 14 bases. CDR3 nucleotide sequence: TGTGCCAGCCACACCGGGACCCTCTCCTACAATGAGCAGTTCTTC. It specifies CASHTGTLSYNEQFF.

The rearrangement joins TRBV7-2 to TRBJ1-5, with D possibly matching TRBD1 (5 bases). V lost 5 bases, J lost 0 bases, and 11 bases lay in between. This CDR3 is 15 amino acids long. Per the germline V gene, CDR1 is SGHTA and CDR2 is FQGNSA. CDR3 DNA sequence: TGTGCCAGCAGCCCAGGGTTGTTTAGCAATCAGCCCCAGCATTTT. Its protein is CASSPGLFSNQPQHF.

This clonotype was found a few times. CDR3 loop: CASRRTGRDNSNYGYTF. Written as DNA, the CDR3 is TGTGCCAGCAGGAGGACGGGACGGGACAATTCTAACTATGGCTACACCTTC. V usage is TRBV12-3 or TRBV12-4 and J usage is TRBJ1-2; possible D gene TRBD1, 6 bases. V lost 6 bases and J 0 bases, leaving 20 bases between the germline ends. CDR3 length: 17 amino acids.

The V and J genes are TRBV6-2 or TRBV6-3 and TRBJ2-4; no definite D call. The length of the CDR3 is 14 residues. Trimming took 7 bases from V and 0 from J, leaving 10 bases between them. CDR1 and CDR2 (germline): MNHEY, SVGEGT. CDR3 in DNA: TGTGCCAGCATCCTGGTGCCAGCCAAAAACATTCAGTACTTC. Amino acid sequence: CASILVPAKNIQYF.

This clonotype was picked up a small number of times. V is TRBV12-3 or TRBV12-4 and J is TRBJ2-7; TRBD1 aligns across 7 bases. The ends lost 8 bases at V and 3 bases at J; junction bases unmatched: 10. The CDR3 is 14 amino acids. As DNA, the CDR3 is TGTGCCAGCTCCCGATGGGGACAGAACTACGAGCAGTACTTC. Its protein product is CASSRWGQNYEQYF.

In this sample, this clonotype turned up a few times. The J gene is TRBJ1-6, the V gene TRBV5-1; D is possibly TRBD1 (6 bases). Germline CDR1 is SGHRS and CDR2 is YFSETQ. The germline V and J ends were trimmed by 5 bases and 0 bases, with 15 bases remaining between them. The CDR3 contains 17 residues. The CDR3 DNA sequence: TGCGCCAGCAGGACGACAGGCCAGAGCTCCTATAATTCACCCCTCCACTTT. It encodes CASRTTGQSSYNSPLHF.

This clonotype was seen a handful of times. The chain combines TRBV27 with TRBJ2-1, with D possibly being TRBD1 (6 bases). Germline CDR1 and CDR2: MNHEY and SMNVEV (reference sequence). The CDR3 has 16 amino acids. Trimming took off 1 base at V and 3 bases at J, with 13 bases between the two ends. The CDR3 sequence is CASSLWQGHNYNEQFF. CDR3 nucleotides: TGTGCCAGCAGTTTATGGCAGGGGCATAACTACAATGAGCAGTTCTTC.

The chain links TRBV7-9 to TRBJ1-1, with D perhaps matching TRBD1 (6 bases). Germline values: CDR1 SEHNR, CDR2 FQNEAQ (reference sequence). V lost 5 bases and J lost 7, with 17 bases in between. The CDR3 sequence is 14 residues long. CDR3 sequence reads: CASSQVGGGLEAFF. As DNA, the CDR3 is TGTGCCAGCAGCCAGGTCGGGGGCGGGCTTGAAGCTTTCTTT.

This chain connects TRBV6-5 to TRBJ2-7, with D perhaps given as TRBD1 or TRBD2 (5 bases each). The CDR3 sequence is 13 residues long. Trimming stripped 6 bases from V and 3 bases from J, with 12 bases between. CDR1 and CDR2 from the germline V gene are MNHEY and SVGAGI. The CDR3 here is CASRRDQGYEQYF. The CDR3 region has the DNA TGTGCCAGCAGACGGGACCAGGGCTACGAGCAGTACTTC.

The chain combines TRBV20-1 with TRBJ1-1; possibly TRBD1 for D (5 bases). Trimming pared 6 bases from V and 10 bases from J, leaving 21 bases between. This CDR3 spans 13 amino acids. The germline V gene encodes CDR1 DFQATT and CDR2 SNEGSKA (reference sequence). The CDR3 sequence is CSAGLMGVLGAFF. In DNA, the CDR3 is TGCAGTGCGGGCCTGATGGGGGTGTTGGGAGCTTTCTTT.

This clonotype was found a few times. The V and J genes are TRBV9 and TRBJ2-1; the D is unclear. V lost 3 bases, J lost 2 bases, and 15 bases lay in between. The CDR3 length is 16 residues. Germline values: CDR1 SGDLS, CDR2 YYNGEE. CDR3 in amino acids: CASSALLNPTYNEQFF. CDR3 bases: TGTGCCAGCAGCGCCTTGTTAAATCCGACCTACAATGAGCAGTTCTTC. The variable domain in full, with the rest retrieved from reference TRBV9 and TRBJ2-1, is DSGVTQTPKHLITATGQRVTLRCSPRSGDLSVYWYQQSLDQGLQFLIQYYNGEERAKGNILERFSAQQFPDLHSELNLSSLELGDSALYFCASSALLNPTYNEQFFGPGTRLTVL.

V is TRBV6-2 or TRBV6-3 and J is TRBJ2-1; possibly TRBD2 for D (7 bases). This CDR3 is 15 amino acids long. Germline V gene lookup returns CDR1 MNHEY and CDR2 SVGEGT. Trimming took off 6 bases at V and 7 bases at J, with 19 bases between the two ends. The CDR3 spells CASSLRGGPQNEQFF. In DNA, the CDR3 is TGTGCCAGCAGCTTAAGGGGGGGTCCACAGAATGAGCAGTTCTTC.

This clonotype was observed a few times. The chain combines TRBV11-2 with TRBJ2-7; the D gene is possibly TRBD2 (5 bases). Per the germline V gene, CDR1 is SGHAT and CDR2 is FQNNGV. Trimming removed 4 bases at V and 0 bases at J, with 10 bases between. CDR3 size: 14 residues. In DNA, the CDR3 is TGTGCCAGCAGCTCCCGAGCGGTCTCCTACGAGCAGTACTTC. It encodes CASSSRAVSYEQYF.

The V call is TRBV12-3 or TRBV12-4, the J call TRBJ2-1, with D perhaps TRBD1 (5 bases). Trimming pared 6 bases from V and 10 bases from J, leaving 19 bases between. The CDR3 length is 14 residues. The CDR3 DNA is TGTGCCAGCAGCCCCGCAGGGTTAGTGGGCGAGCAGTTCTTC. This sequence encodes CASSPAGLVGEQFF.

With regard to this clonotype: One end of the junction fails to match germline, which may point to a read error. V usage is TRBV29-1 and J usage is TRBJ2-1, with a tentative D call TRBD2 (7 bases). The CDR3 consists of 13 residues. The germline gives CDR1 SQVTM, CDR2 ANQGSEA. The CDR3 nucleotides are TGCGGCGTTGAAAGGGGGGGGTACAATGAGCAGTTCTTC. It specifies CGVERGGYNEQFF.